This T cell receptor (beta chain) was captured in a study of cytomegalovirus exposure and HLA in healthy donors. PCR primers comprised 60 Vbeta and 13 Jbeta primers. Authors' analysis steps: An analysis that came later counted 73 million or so unique TCR beta chains, 10 million to 11 million shared. Sequencing used immunoSEQ multiplex PCR; TCRdb keeps in-frame clones, though not all of them. That table is the source of V, J and clone size, and D and trimming were worked out from the DNA. This repertoire shows around 140,000 clones, approximately 87% found once; its top ten account for about 1.6%. Trimming removed 4 bases from V and 7 bases from J, with 17 bases in between. This CDR3 comprises 15 residues. Germline lookup yields CDR1 SGHNT and CDR2 YYREEE (reference sequence).

The chain recombines TRBV5-4 with TRBJ1-4; D is ambiguous. The origin of this receptor is a man aged 40-55 years in good health and CMV-seronegative. The sequencing input was PBMCs. Here the CDR3 reads CASSLRGGRREKLFF. DNA for the CDR3: TGTGCCAGCAGCCTTCGGGGAGGGAGACGTGAAAAACTGTTTTTT.